Below are 18 T cell receptor beta chains sequenced from a single sample in a study of graft-versus-host responses after intestinal transplantation. Method: immunoSEQ multiplex PCR; TCRdb's copy keeps in-frame clones and lacks some. Here the sample spans 20,000 to 30,000 clones, 80% to 90% being singletons. The sequences come from PBMCs, collected roughly 69 weeks after intestinal transplant. The receptors here all came from a human patient who received an intestinal transplant, so some T cells may come from the graft donor.

The V and J genes are TRBV28 and TRBJ1-2, with a possible D match to TRBD1 (6 bases). The germline V and J ends were trimmed by 1 base and 3 bases, with 15 bases remaining between them. CDR1 is MDHEN and CDR2 is SYDVKM in the germline V gene. CDR3 length equals 16 residues. The CDR3 DNA is TGTGCCAGCAGTTTATCATTGCAAACAGGGTACTATGGCTACACCTTC. Protein product: CASSLSLQTGYYGYTF.

The V gene is TRBV18, the J gene TRBJ1-2; 8 bases are shared with TRBD1. The CDR3 is made up of 14 amino acids. Losses at the gene ends were 4 bases for V and 4 bases for J; bases not matched to a gene: 5. Germline values: CDR1 KGHSH, CDR2 LQKENI. The CDR3 region has the DNA TGTGCCAGCTCACAATCCGGGACAGGCTATGGCTACACCTTC. As protein: CASSQSGTGYGYTF.

This chain joins TRBV7-5 and TRBJ2-1. TRBV7-5 is a documented pseudogene. This CDR3 has 14 amino acids. CDR3 bases: TGTGCCAGAAGCTACTTAGGAATCTACAATGAGCAGTTCTTC. Translating it yields CARSYLGIYNEQFF.

The V and J genes are TRBV5-4 and TRBJ1-2; 9 bases match TRBD1. CDR3 length: 13 residues. Germline V gives CDR1 SGHNT, CDR2 YYREEE (reference sequence). V gave up 4 bases and J gave up 7 bases; unmatched junction bases: 5. CDR3 residues: CASSTGTGSGYTF. In DNA form, the CDR3 reads TGTGCCAGCAGCACAGGGACAGGGTCTGGCTACACCTTC. The full variable domain, completed using reference TRBV5-4 and TRBJ1-2, is ETGVTQSPTHLIKTRGQQVTLRCSSQSGHNTVSWYQQALGQGPQFIFQYYREEENGRGNFPPRFSGLQFPNYSSELNVNALELDDSALYLCASSTGTGSGYTFGSGTRLTVV.

The table lists this clone with a count of one. Written as DNA, the CDR3 is TGTGCCAGCAGTTACTCCCCAGGACCGTCTGGAAACACCATATATTTT. It specifies CASSYSPGPSGNTIYF. The chain is built from TRBV6-5 and TRBJ1-3; no clear D. The CDR3 is 16 residues long. V lost 0 bases to trimming and J lost 1 base, with 10 bases between them. Germline V gene data show CDR1 as MNHEY and CDR2 as SVGAGI.

The CDR3 spells CASSRAATGELFF. CDR3 in DNA: TGTGCCAGCTCACGGGCTGCGACCGGGGAGCTGTTTTTT. V gene TRBV18 combines with J gene TRBJ2-2; the D is unclear. V gave up 4 bases and J gave up 5 bases, with 8 bases separating them. This CDR3 contains 13 residues. Germline CDR1 is KGHSH and CDR2 is LQKENI.

A few counts support this clone. The chain links TRBV6-8 to TRBJ2-3, with 8 positions matching TRBD2. V dropped 8 bases and J dropped 13; count of bases not matched to a gene: 8. The CDR3 extends over 11 amino acids. Germline V CDR1 and CDR2: MNHGY, SAAAGT. CDR3 in DNA: TGTGCCAGCCCGGGGGGGACCTCTAAGTATTTT. Translated: CASPGGTSKYF.

The rearrangement uses TRBV5-1 and TRBJ2-1, with TRBD2 identical over 10 bases. Germline-derived CDR1 and CDR2 are SGHRS and YFSETQ. J was trimmed by 4 bases and V by 3 bases; bases with no gene match: 10. The CDR3 sequence is 17 residues long. CDR3 sequence (DNA): TGCGCCAGCAGCTACGCTGGGCTAGCGGGAGTGTACAATGAGCAGTTCTTC. This encodes CASSYAGLAGVYNEQFF.

This chain uses TRBV30 with TRBJ2-3; no clear D. V was cut by 0 bases and J by 2 bases, with 9 bases left in between. CDR1 is GTSNPN and CDR2 is SVGIG in the germline V gene (reference sequence). The CDR3 runs 14 residues. Written as DNA, the CDR3 is TGTGCCTGGAGTGTAGGCGGATTCACAGATACGCAGTATTTT. Amino acids: CAWSVGGFTDTQYF.

The CDR3: CASSYSSSGGGTEAFF. The DNA of the CDR3 is TGTGCCAGCAGTTACTCCTCCTCAGGGGGAGGAACTGAAGCTTTCTTT. The chain combines TRBV6-5 with TRBJ1-1; 7 positions match TRBD1. Germline CDR1 is MNHEY and CDR2 is SVGAGI. V lost 0 bases to trimming and J lost 5 bases; unmatched junction nucleotides: 9. CDR3 length: 16 amino acids.

J is TRBJ1-3 and V is TRBV21-1; the table's D call, TRBD1, has no DNA check behind it. TRBV21-1 is a known pseudogene. CDR3 length equals 18 residues. CDR3 sequence: CASSKVGVWRSSGNTIYF. The DNA of the CDR3 is TGTGCCAGCAGCAAAGTAGGGGTTTGGCGCAGCTCTGGAAACACCATATATTTT.

This chain connects TRBV5-4 to TRBJ2-5, with 15 bases fitting TRBD2. The DNA matches TRBJ2-7 better at its end, which makes the J call doubtful. Looked up from germline, CDR1 is SGHNT and CDR2 is YYREEE (reference sequence). The CDR3 loop spans 17 amino acids. The CDR3 DNA reads as TGTGCCAGCAGCGTAGGACTAGCGGGAGGGCCTCCGGCCGAGCAGTACTTC. Translation: CASSVGLAGGPPAEQYF.

The chain employs TRBV25-1 and TRBJ1-1; a possible D gene is TRBD1 (5 bases). V was clipped by 3 bases and J by 0 bases, with 20 bases between them. The length of the CDR3 is 18 residues. Germline V gene lookup returns CDR1 MGHDK and CDR2 SYGVNS. The CDR3: CASSDIPGPSILNTEAFF. CDR3 nucleotides: TGTGCCAGCAGTGACATTCCGGGACCCTCTATTTTGAACACTGAAGCTTTCTTT.

The chain carries TRBV7-9 and TRBJ2-5; either TRBD1 or TRBD2 may fit D (5 bases each). This CDR3 comprises 15 residues. V was shortened by 1 base and J by 5 bases, with 14 bases between the two germline ends. The germline gives CDR1 SEHNR, CDR2 FQNEAQ (reference sequence). The CDR3 loop is CASSLVLGAGETQYF. The CDR3 nucleotides are TGTGCCAGCAGCTTAGTCTTGGGAGCAGGGGAGACCCAGTACTTC.

This clone was seen only once. The rearrangement uses TRBV28 and TRBJ1-5; D is uncertain. Germline values: CDR1 MDHEN, CDR2 SYDVKM. The CDR3 contains 12 residues. Trimming pared 5 bases from V and 7 bases from J, leaving 9 bases between. CDR3 nucleotides: TGTGCCAGCAGTACCCCGGGGCAGCCCCAGCATTTT. It yields the protein CASSTPGQPQHF.

This chain connects TRBV30 to TRBJ1-3; maybe TRBD1 (5 bases). Germline V gene lookup returns CDR1 GTSNPN and CDR2 SVGIG (reference sequence). The CDR3 totals 15 residues. V shed 3 bases and J shed 4 bases, with 16 bases lying between them. CDR3 nucleotide sequence: TGTGCCTGGAGCATCCGACAGCCCGCGGGAAACACCATATATTTT. Protein product: CAWSIRQPAGNTIYF.

The chain carries TRBV5-8 and TRBJ2-7; TRBD2 might be the D (5 bases). Per the germline V gene, CDR1 is SGHTS and CDR2 is YDEGEE. V lost 2 bases, J lost 3 bases, and 15 bases lay in between. The CDR3 has 15 amino acids. The CDR3 nucleotides are TGTGCCAGCAGCTTAACGGGAATCATGGTCTACGAGCAGTACTTC. Translation: CASSLTGIMVYEQYF. Looking up the rest from reference TRBV5-8 and TRBJ2-7 gives the full variable domain: EAGVTQSPTHLIKTRGQQATLRCSPISGHTSVYWYQQALGLGLQFLLWYDEGEERNRGNFPPRFSGRQFPNYSSELNVNALELEDSALYLCASSLTGIMVYEQYFGPGTRLTVT.

V and J are TRBV20-1 and TRBJ1-2, with 7 bases identical to TRBD1. Per the germline V gene, CDR1 is DFQATT and CDR2 is SNEGSKA (reference sequence). Unmatched junction bases numbered 3, after V lost 5 bases and J lost 6 bases. The CDR3 covers 11 residues. The CDR3 spells CSAQTGDGYTF. The DNA for the CDR3 is TGCAGTGCTCAAACAGGGGATGGCTACACCTTC.